This TCR beta chain is drawn from a study of T cells after yellow fever vaccination. Findings and caveats of the study: The study noted that FACS-sorted repertoires could contain abundant clonotypes contaminating from the bulk population.

About this clonotype itself: Its target is unknown.

CDR1 and CDR2 from the germline V gene are SGHRS and YFSETQ. The V segment lost 2 bases and the J segment 1 base; nucleotides outside the gene matches: 8. The CDR3 sequence is 18 residues long. Generation of TCR cDNA used 5'RACE template switching (which added a universal primer site and UMIs). MiXCR was run by TCRdb on the 5' RACE reads, yielding one entry per CDR3 protein. The table includes about 300,000 distinct CDR3 sequences, around 8.6% detected once. The sequence was collected from a man between 18 and 29 years old who received the YFV17D yellow fever vaccine. This sequence joins TRBV5-1 and TRBJ2-5; 13 positions agree with TRBD2. The material was CD4+ T cells sorted from PBMCs, obtained 5 days after the yellow fever booster vaccination. The CDR3: CASSLFTSGRAPQETQYF. The CDR3, as DNA: TGCGCCAGCAGCTTATTCACTAGCGGGAGGGCCCCCCAAGAGACCCAGTACTTC.